This is a list of T cell receptor beta chains from one sample in a study of blood T cell repertoires in COVID-19. The table came from immunoSEQ multiplex PCR; TCRdb's copy has only in-frame clones and leaves some out. In the table there are over 150,000 clones, approximately 84% of which are singletons. Specimen: PBMCs or T cells enriched from blood (not recorded which). Receptors were obtained from a woman in her forties or fifties who had recovered from COVID-19. Both conserved end residues are part of each CDR3. Each record gives: clone size, D gene, V gene, J gene, CDR3 protein, CDR3 DNA. A D gene is named only where the DNA matches it firmly. The size of a clone is reported for some rows only, either as once, few or many, or as a class for expanded clones.

clone size: once; D gene: .; V gene: TRBV6-5; J gene: TRBJ1-6; CDR3 protein: CASILGGSGDSPLHF; CDR3 DNA: TGTGCCAGCATCTTAGGTGGGAGCGGGGATTCACCCCTCCACTTT
clone size: .; D gene: .; V gene: TRBV30; J gene: TRBJ1-5; CDR3 protein: CAWSVRGDHSNQPQHF; CDR3 DNA: TGTGCCTGGAGTGTACGGGGGGACCATAGCAATCAGCCCCAGCATTTT
clone size: .; D gene: .; V gene: TRBV4-2; J gene: TRBJ2-1; CDR3 protein: CASSQYGTYNEQFF; CDR3 DNA: TGTGCCAGCAGCCAATACGGGACTTACAATGAGCAGTTCTTC
clone size: .; D gene: .; V gene: TRBV5-6; J gene: TRBJ1-6; CDR3 protein: CASSLAINSPLHF; CDR3 DNA: TGTGCCAGCAGCTTGGCAATTAATTCACCCCTCCACTTT
clone size: .; D gene: TRBD2; V gene: TRBV19; J gene: TRBJ2-5; CDR3 protein: CASKESGLAGGVETQYF; CDR3 DNA: TGTGCCAGTAAGGAGAGCGGCCTAGCGGGAGGTGTAGAGACCCAGTACTTC
clone size: .; D gene: .; V gene: TRBV9; J gene: TRBJ1-4; CDR3 protein: CASSVGTAEKLFF; CDR3 DNA: TGTGCCAGCAGCGTAGGGACAGCTGAAAAACTGTTTTTT
clone size: .; D gene: TRBD2; V gene: TRBV11-2; J gene: TRBJ2-3; CDR3 protein: CASSFASGSDTQYF; CDR3 DNA: TGTGCCAGCAGCTTTGCTAGCGGGAGCGATACGCAGTATTTT
clone size: .; D gene: TRBD2; V gene: TRBV29-1; J gene: TRBJ2-5; CDR3 protein: CSVVSGRETQYF; CDR3 DNA: TGCAGCGTTGTTAGCGGGAGAGAGACCCAGTACTTC
clone size: many; D gene: .; V gene: TRBV19; J gene: TRBJ2-1; CDR3 protein: CASSTNPEAYNEQFF; CDR3 DNA: TGTGCCAGTAGTACCAACCCGGAGGCCTACAATGAGCAGTTCTTC
clone size: .; D gene: .; V gene: TRBV2; J gene: TRBJ2-7; CDR3 protein: CASTRTGSREQYF; CDR3 DNA: TGTGCCAGCACCAGGACTGGGTCTCGCGAGCAGTACTTC
clone size: .; D gene: .; V gene: TRBV14; J gene: TRBJ1-1; CDR3 protein: CASSQRWAREGTEAFF; CDR3 DNA: TGTGCCAGCAGCCAAAGATGGGCCAGGGAGGGCACTGAAGCTTTCTTT
clone size: .; D gene: .; V gene: TRBV19; J gene: TRBJ2-2; CDR3 protein: CASSIGRAANTGELFF; CDR3 DNA: TGTGCCAGTAGTATTGGGAGAGCCGCGAACACCGGGGAGCTGTTTTTT
clone size: .; D gene: .; V gene: TRBV12-3/TRBV12-4; J gene: TRBJ1-3; CDR3 protein: CASRANSGNTIYF; CDR3 DNA: TGTGCCAGCAGAGCAAACTCTGGAAACACCATATATTTT
clone size: once; D gene: .; V gene: TRBV13; J gene: TRBJ1-2; CDR3 protein: CASSSRSRYGYTF; CDR3 DNA: TGTGCCAGCAGCTCTAGGTCACGCTATGGCTACACCTTC
clone size: .; D gene: .; V gene: TRBV5-5; J gene: TRBJ1-5; CDR3 protein: CASSSQSGPSPQHF; CDR3 DNA: TGTGCCAGCAGCTCGCAATCAGGGCCCTCTCCCCAGCATTTT
clone size: .; D gene: TRBD1; V gene: TRBV28; J gene: TRBJ1-1; CDR3 protein: CASSRNRGYTEAFF; CDR3 DNA: TGTGCCAGCAGCAGAAACAGGGGTTACACTGAAGCTTTCTTT
clone size: .; D gene: TRBD1; V gene: TRBV4-2; J gene: TRBJ1-2; CDR3 protein: CASSRDRVDGYTF; CDR3 DNA: TGTGCCAGCAGCCGCGACAGGGTCGATGGCTACACCTTC
clone size: .; D gene: TRBD1; V gene: TRBV28; J gene: TRBJ2-7; CDR3 protein: CASSLPRDRDLYEQYF; CDR3 DNA: TGTGCCAGCAGTTTGCCCCGGGACAGGGATCTCTACGAGCAGTACTTC
clone size: .; D gene: .; V gene: TRBV29-1; J gene: TRBJ2-7; CDR3 protein: CSVDGGGGGPYEQYF; CDR3 DNA: TGCAGCGTTGACGGCGGGGGCGGGGGTCCCTACGAGCAGTACTTC
clone size: .; D gene: TRBD1; V gene: TRBV18; J gene: TRBJ2-7; CDR3 protein: CASSPGTGILGIYEQYF; CDR3 DNA: TGTGCCAGCTCACCAGGGACAGGGATTCTGGGTATCTACGAGCAGTACTTC
clone size: .; D gene: .; V gene: TRBV15; J gene: TRBJ2-3; CDR3 protein: CATSRDGEATDTQYF; CDR3 DNA: TGTGCCACCAGCAGAGATGGGGAGGCCACAGATACGCAGTATTTT
clone size: .; D gene: .; V gene: TRBV11-3; J gene: TRBJ2-7; CDR3 protein: CASSRIAEYEQYF; CDR3 DNA: TGTGCCAGCAGCCGCATAGCGGAATACGAGCAGTACTTC
clone size: .; D gene: .; V gene: TRBV12-3/TRBV12-4; J gene: TRBJ1-1; CDR3 protein: CASTSLGRGAFF; CDR3 DNA: TGTGCCAGCACCTCGTTGGGGCGGGGAGCTTTCTTT
clone size: .; D gene: TRBD1; V gene: TRBV5-4; J gene: TRBJ1-2; CDR3 protein: CASSSRQQGTANYGYTF; CDR3 DNA: TGTGCCAGCAGCTCTCGACAACAGGGGACAGCTAACTATGGCTACACCTTC
clone size: .; D gene: TRBD1; V gene: TRBV19; J gene: TRBJ2-2; CDR3 protein: CASSRSGTGGNTGELFF; CDR3 DNA: TGTGCCAGTAGTAGATCAGGGACAGGGGGCAACACCGGGGAGCTGTTTTTT
clone size: .; D gene: TRBD2; V gene: TRBV19; J gene: TRBJ2-1; CDR3 protein: CASRPTSGYNEQFF; CDR3 DNA: TGTGCCAGTAGGCCGACTAGCGGATACAATGAGCAGTTCTTC
clone size: .; D gene: TRBD2; V gene: TRBV4-2; J gene: TRBJ2-1; CDR3 protein: CASSQQLAGGGEQFF; CDR3 DNA: TGTGCCAGCAGCCAACAACTAGCGGGAGGGGGTGAGCAGTTCTTC
clone size: .; D gene: TRBD1; V gene: TRBV6-5; J gene: TRBJ2-3; CDR3 protein: CASSYQQGGDTQYF; CDR3 DNA: TGTGCCAGCAGTTACCAACAGGGGGGAGATACGCAGTATTTT
clone size: .; D gene: TRBD1; V gene: TRBV5-5; J gene: TRBJ1-5; CDR3 protein: CASSFTPGTGHNQPQHF; CDR3 DNA: TGTGCCAGCAGCTTTACCCCCGGGACAGGGCACAATCAGCCCCAGCATTTT
clone size: .; D gene: TRBD1; V gene: TRBV14; J gene: TRBJ1-5; CDR3 protein: CASSQSTGVNQPQHF; CDR3 DNA: TGTGCCAGCAGCCAATCCACAGGGGTTAATCAGCCCCAGCATTTT
clone size: .; D gene: TRBD2; V gene: TRBV15; J gene: TRBJ2-5; CDR3 protein: CATSSRTSYETQYF; CDR3 DNA: TGTGCCACCAGCTCTCGGACTAGCTACGAGACCCAGTACTTC
clone size: .; D gene: TRBD1; V gene: TRBV5-6; J gene: TRBJ2-2; CDR3 protein: CASSLVWKQGAAGELFF; CDR3 DNA: TGTGCCAGCAGCTTGGTCTGGAAACAGGGGGCCGCCGGGGAGCTGTTTTTT
clone size: .; D gene: TRBD1; V gene: TRBV28; J gene: TRBJ1-2; CDR3 protein: CASSPRTGGYYGYTF; CDR3 DNA: TGTGCCAGCAGCCCGAGGACAGGGGGCTACTATGGCTACACCTTC
clone size: .; D gene: .; V gene: TRBV10-1; J gene: TRBJ2-3; CDR3 protein: CASSEQGLNPDTQYF; CDR3 DNA: TGCGCCAGCAGTGAGCAGGGGCTAAACCCAGATACGCAGTATTTT
clone size: once; D gene: TRBD1; V gene: TRBV4-1; J gene: TRBJ1-1; CDR3 protein: CASSQAGTGYTEAFF; CDR3 DNA: TGCGCCAGCAGCCAAGCTGGGACAGGCTACACTGAAGCTTTCTTT
clone size: .; D gene: .; V gene: TRBV7-2; J gene: TRBJ1-2; CDR3 protein: CASSLARRYDLGYTF; CDR3 DNA: TGTGCCAGCAGCTTAGCGCGGCGATATGACCTTGGCTACACCTTC
clone size: .; D gene: .; V gene: TRBV28; J gene: TRBJ1-1; CDR3 protein: CASGRGAFF; CDR3 DNA: TGTGCCAGCGGAAGGGGAGCTTTCTTT
clone size: .; D gene: TRBD2; V gene: TRBV9; J gene: TRBJ2-7; CDR3 protein: CASSYQAGSFYEQYF; CDR3 DNA: TGTGCCAGCAGCTACCAAGCGGGATCTTTCTACGAGCAGTACTTC
clone size: .; D gene: TRBD1; V gene: TRBV7-9; J gene: TRBJ2-1; CDR3 protein: CASSSPGQAPWAQFF; CDR3 DNA: TGTGCCAGCAGCTCCCCCGGACAGGCCCCGTGGGCGCAGTTCTTC